This T cell receptor (beta chain) comes out of a study of Ad26.COV2.S vaccination and SARS-CoV-2 variants. Sequencing used immunoSEQ multiplex PCR; TCRdb keeps in-frame clones, though not all of them. Of 300,000 to 350,000 clones in the sample, 85% to 90% were seen once. Treatment of the sample: over 15 received Ad26.COV2.S at low or high dose, single or two shots; several received placebo; per-sample allocation not given. Collection of samples fell on day 63 after the first vaccine or placebo injection. The vaccine delivered Wuhan-strain SARS-CoV-2 spike through an Ad26 vector. With 4 bases removed from V and 0 bases from J, the gap between germline ends came to 12 bases. This CDR3 has 15 amino acids. CDR1 and CDR2 (germline): LNHDA, SQIVND (reference sequence).

The source was peripheral blood, collected in a trial of Ad26.COV2.S vaccine versus placebo. V is TRBV19 and J is TRBJ2-5; D call uncertain. The sequence came from a person aged 18-60 years who received the Ad26.COV2.S COVID-19 vaccine or a placebo. Here the CDR3 DNA reads TGTGCCAGTAGTACCCTATCCGGGTACCAAGAGACCCAGTACTTC. Protein product: CASSTLSGYQETQYF.